A single sample is the source of the 13 T cell receptor beta chains below, sequenced in a study of CD8 T cells in ankylosing spondylitis (dated 2017 in TCRdb). The library was produced with 5' RACE. The sample was run on an Illumina HiSeq 2500. TCRdb trimmed public reads at Q25 via fastp, called clones via MiXCR and kept in-frame beta chains. One record per CDR3 amino acid sequence lists the most common genes and DNA. This sample has fewer than 550,000 distinct CDR3 sequences in its table, and about 5.2% of those were observed once. Under 4.5% of the sample goes to the ten largest clones. Their antigens remain unidentified. Points the paper makes about the study in general: Blood from ankylosing spondylitis patients appeared to be characterized by a TCR beta motif composed of about eight highly homologous amino acid variants.

The sample consisted of blood, either unsorted or a sorted T cell fraction (not recorded which). The receptors stem from a male donor with ankylosing spondylitis.

This clonotype was recorded many times. The CDR3 DNA reads as TGCAGCGTCCTCGGAACAGGGTCAACCTACAATGAGCAGTTCTTC. Amino acids: CSVLGTGSTYNEQFF. This chain connects TRBV29-1 to TRBJ2-1; D possibly corresponds to TRBD1 (6 bases). V lost 6 bases, J lost 2 bases, and 17 bases lay in between. Germline V lookup: CDR1 SQVTM, CDR2 ANQGSEA. The CDR3 consists of 15 residues.

This clonotype came up many times. The CDR3 nucleotides are TGCGCCAGCAGCCAACAGGGGTCGCCGGGCACTGAAGCTTTCTTT. Translating it yields CASSQQGSPGTEAFF. J is TRBJ1-1 and V is TRBV4-3; a weak D match, TRBD1 (6 bases). V was trimmed by 2 bases and J by 4 bases, leaving 14 bases between them. Germline CDR1 reads LGHNA; CDR2 reads YSLEER. The CDR3 totals 15 residues.

The sample holds many counts of this clonotype. V is TRBV4-2 and J is TRBJ1-2; 8 nucleotides agree with TRBD1. The length of the CDR3 is 15 residues. Looked up from germline, CDR1 is LGHNA and CDR2 is YNFKEQ. V shed 1 base, J shed 3 bases, and the junction held 4 bases outside the gene matches. The CDR3 region is CASSQVKDRDYGYTF. CDR3 nucleotides: TGTGCCAGCAGCCAAGTAAAGGACAGGGACTATGGCTACACCTTC.

This clonotype was picked up many times. The V gene is TRBV18, the J gene TRBJ2-3; D uncertain. Germline lookup yields CDR1 KGHSH and CDR2 LQKENI. V lost 2 bases and J 6 bases, leaving 6 bases between the germline ends. This CDR3 contains 12 residues. The CDR3 DNA reads TGTGCCAGCTCACCAGCCTCCGATACGCAGTATTTT. Its protein is CASSPASDTQYF. Looking up the rest from reference TRBV18 and TRBJ2-3 gives the full variable domain: NAGVMQNPRHLVRRRGQEARLRCSPMKGHSHVYWYRQLPEEGLKFMVYLQKENIIDESGMPKERFSAEFPKEGPSILRIQQVVRGDSAAYFCASSPASDTQYFGPGTRLTVL.

This clonotype was seen repeatedly, ten times or more. The chain joins TRBV20-1 to TRBJ2-4; the match to TRBD1 covers 8 bases. Looked up from germline, CDR1 is DFQATT and CDR2 is SNEGSKA (reference sequence). CDR3 size: 13 residues. The V gene end was trimmed by 5 bases and the J gene end by 8 bases; junction bases not matched to a gene: 8. The CDR3 DNA sequence: TGCAGTGCTGAGAGTGACAGGGGATACATTCAGTACTTC. This sequence encodes CSAESDRGYIQYF.

This clonotype was detected many times. In DNA, the CDR3 is TGTGCCAGCAGTGAGTCGGGGACAGGGGGTACTGAAGCTTTCTTT. Translating it yields CASSESGTGGTEAFF. The chain couples TRBV25-1 to TRBJ1-1, with TRBD1 matching 11 bases. Trimming took 3 bases from V and 5 from J; bases not matched to a gene: 5. This CDR3 comprises 15 residues. CDR1 and CDR2 from the germline V gene are MGHDK and SYGVNS.

There are a few counts of this clonotype. This chain uses TRBV20-1 with TRBJ2-1; 10 positions match TRBD2. J was trimmed by 4 bases and V by 0 bases; bases with no gene match: 6. CDR3 length: 16 residues. Germline lookup yields CDR1 DFQATT and CDR2 SNEGSKA (reference sequence). Written as DNA, the CDR3 is TGCAGTGCTAGAGATCCCAGCGGGAGGGGATACAATGAGCAGTTCTTC. It is translated as CSARDPSGRGYNEQFF.

There are a few counts of this clonotype. This rearrangement joins TRBV9 to TRBJ2-7, with D maybe TRBD2 (6 bases). This CDR3 contains 15 residues. The V gene's germline CDR1 is SGDLS and CDR2 YYNGEE. Trimming took off 2 bases at V and 4 bases at J, with 16 bases between the two ends. Written as DNA, the CDR3 is TGTGCCAGCAGCGTCGATGGGGGGAGCGGGTACGAGCAGTACTTC. Protein: CASSVDGGSGYEQYF.

This clonotype was observed many times. The chain joins TRBV4-1 to TRBJ1-5; 9 bases are shared with TRBD1. Germline V gene data show CDR1 as MGHRA and CDR2 as YSYEKL. CDR3 length: 19 residues. The V and J ends lost 4 bases and 4 bases, in that order; junction bases with no gene match: 17. CDR3 DNA: TGCGCCAGCAGCCGCCTGCCGGGACAGGGAACGAGGGGGAATCAGCCCCAGCATTTT. Its translation is CASSRLPGQGTRGNQPQHF.

This clonotype has at least ten counts. J is TRBJ2-1 and V is TRBV20-1; no clear D. Trimming removed 4 bases at V and 0 bases at J, with 10 bases between. CDR1 is DFQATT and CDR2 is SNEGSKA in the germline V gene (reference sequence). The CDR3 length is 14 residues. The CDR3 loop is CSAIELSSYNEQFF. In DNA form, the CDR3 reads TGCAGTGCTATTGAGCTTAGCTCCTACAATGAGCAGTTCTTC.

This clonotype was detected ten times or more. CDR3 sequence: CASIPPGQVNYGYTF. CDR3 DNA: TGTGCCAGCATTCCCCCGGGACAGGTCAACTATGGCTACACCTTC. J is TRBJ1-2 and V is TRBV12-3 or TRBV12-4, with 8 bases that match TRBD1. This CDR3 contains 15 residues. Unmatched junction bases numbered 9, after V lost 7 bases and J lost 2 bases.

About this clonotype itself: The junction does not match germline at one end; this may be a read error. This chain connects TRBV7-8 to TRBJ2-5; D is unresolved. CDR1 and CDR2 (germline): SGHVS, FQNEAQ. The CDR3 consists of 16 residues. The CDR3 here is CPSTFADWDRQETQYF. The CDR3 DNA follows: TGTCCCAGCACCTTCGCCGACTGGGATCGCCAAGAGACCCAGTACTTC.

The rearrangement links TRBV11-2 to TRBJ2-3; D uncertain. Germline CDR1 reads SGHAT; CDR2 reads FQNNGV. The CDR3 contains 15 residues. V was cut by 1 base and J by 7 bases, with 15 bases left in between. Written as DNA, the CDR3 is TGTGCCAGCAGCTTAGGCCACAGTGGATTGTATACGCAGTATTTT. This encodes CASSLGHSGLYTQYF.